This T cell receptor (beta chain) was recovered during a study of blood T cell repertoires in COVID-19. Study-wide context: Both acute and convalescent COVID-19 samples were obtained from the United States, Italy and Spain. Nucleic acid was either cDNA or gDNA, and it came from T cells, B-cell-depleted T cells, or PBMCs.

In the source study's methods: Nucleated cell counts were estimated from reference gene primer amplification. The repertoire was sequenced with immunoSEQ multiplex PCR; TCRdb's copy has only in-frame clones and lacks some. V and J calls and clone size are those listed in that table; D and trimming were worked out from the DNA. The sample yields roughly 700,000 clones, 90% seen once. The V and J ends lost 2 bases and 7 bases respectively, with 8 bases between them. Per germline, CDR1 DFQATT and CDR2 SNEGSKA (reference sequence). The CDR3 is made up of 11 amino acids. This TCR was recovered from a woman aged 18 to 35 with acute or convalescent COVID-19. This sequence joins TRBV20-1 and TRBJ1-2, with D perhaps TRBD1 (5 bases). Sequencing was carried out using peripheral blood. The CDR3 loop is CSARRDFGYTF. CDR3 DNA: TGCAGTGCTAGACGGGACTTTGGCTACACCTTC.